These 5 T cell receptor beta chains came from one sample sequenced in a study of shared T cell receptors in the human thymus (TCRdb year 2021). Preparation of the library involved the immunoSEQ multiplex PCR assay. The immuneACCESS repertoire file appears here via TCRdb, limited to in-frame rearrangements. These files lack a portion of the clones; in checked studies, under half of the deficit traces to unresolved V genes, and the cause of the others is not known. This sample gives some 400,000 clones in total; approximately 95% of them show up just once. The ten largest make up around 0.019% of the sample. Sequenced input: thymocytes. The receptors derive from a human donor.

The rearrangement uses TRBV6-1 and TRBJ2-7, with D perhaps matching TRBD1 (5 bases). This CDR3 is built from 15 residues. Germline V gene lookup returns CDR1 MNHNS and CDR2 SASEGT. V was shortened by 1 base and J by 2 bases, with 12 bases between the two germline ends. The CDR3 sequence: CASSEGGRAAYEQYF. For the CDR3, the DNA is TGTGCCAGCAGTGAAGGCGGCAGGGCGGCCTACGAGCAGTACTTC.

The V gene is TRBV7-9, the J gene TRBJ2-7; D unresolved. This CDR3 comprises 14 residues. CDR1 is SEHNR and CDR2 is FQNEAQ in the germline V gene (reference sequence). V was trimmed by 0 bases and J by 3 bases, leaving 9 bases between them. CDR3: CASSLAQRRYEQYF. The CDR3 region has the DNA TGTGCCAGCAGCTTAGCGCAGCGCCGCTACGAGCAGTACTTC.

The chain recombines TRBV5-1 with TRBJ2-1; D unclear. Germline loops: CDR1 SGHRS, CDR2 YFSETQ. V lost 0 bases, J lost 1 base, and 17 bases lay in between. This CDR3 region has 18 residues. In DNA, the CDR3 is TGCGCCAGCAGCTTGGGATTAGCAGAGTACCCTTCCTACAATGAGCAGTTCTTC. Residues: CASSLGLAEYPSYNEQFF.

This chain connects TRBV29-1 to TRBJ1-2; TRBD1 aligns across 10 bases. Germline loops: CDR1 SQVTM, CDR2 ANQGSEA. The CDR3 extends over 14 amino acids. V lost 7 bases, J lost 4 bases, and 9 bases stayed unmatched. CDR3 DNA: TGCAGCGGGACCCCGGGACAGGGGAGCTATGGCTACACCTTC. It yields the protein CSGTPGQGSYGYTF.

Remarks on this clone: The junction departs from the called germline gene at one end, perhaps through a read error. The chain carries TRBV7-9 and TRBJ2-3, with a weak D call TRBD1 (6 bases). The germline V gene encodes CDR1 SEHNR and CDR2 FQNEAQ (reference sequence). CDR3 length equals 13 residues. The DNA of the CDR3 is TGTGCCAGCAGCCTGACCAGGGGAGATTCGCAGTATTTT. This translates into CASSLTRGDSQYF.